The source of this T cell receptor (beta chain) is a study of blood T cell repertoires in COVID-19. Background on the study: PBMCs, B-cell-depleted T cells, or T cells were the source of the cDNA or gDNA that made up the material.

Trimming took 5 bases from V and 6 from J, leaving 14 bases between them. The CDR3 contains 15 residues. Germline V lookup: CDR1 MNHEY, CDR2 SVGAGI. Authors' data handling: Reference gene primer amplification gave nucleated cell count estimates. TCRdb keeps only in-frame clones here, not all; method: immunoSEQ multiplex PCR. That table supplies the V and J calls and clone size; D and trimming were determined from the DNA. The data contain 350,000 to 550,000 clones, around 89% of them singletons. This receptor was obtained from a woman aged 25 to 45 with acute or convalescent COVID-19. Sequenced material: peripheral blood. J is TRBJ1-6 and V is TRBV6-5; tentative D call: TRBD1 (5 bases). The CDR3 DNA is TGTGCCAGCAGTAGACAGTGGTTTGTTAATTCACCCCTCCACTTT. It codes for CASSRQWFVNSPLHF.